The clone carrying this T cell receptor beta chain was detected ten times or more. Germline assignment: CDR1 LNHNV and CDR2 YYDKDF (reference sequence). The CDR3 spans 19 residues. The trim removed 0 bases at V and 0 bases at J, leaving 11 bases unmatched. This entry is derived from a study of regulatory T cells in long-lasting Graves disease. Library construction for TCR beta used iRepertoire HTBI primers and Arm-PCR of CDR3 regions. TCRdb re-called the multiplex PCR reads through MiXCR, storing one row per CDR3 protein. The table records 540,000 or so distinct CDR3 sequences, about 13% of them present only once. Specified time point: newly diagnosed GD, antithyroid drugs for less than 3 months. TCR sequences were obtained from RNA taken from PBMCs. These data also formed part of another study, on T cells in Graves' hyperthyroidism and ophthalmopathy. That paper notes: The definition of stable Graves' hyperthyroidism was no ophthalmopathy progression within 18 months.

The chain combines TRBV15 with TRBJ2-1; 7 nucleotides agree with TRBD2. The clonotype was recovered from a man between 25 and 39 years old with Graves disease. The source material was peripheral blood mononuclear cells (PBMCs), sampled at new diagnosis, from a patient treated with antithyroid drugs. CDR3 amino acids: CATSRDASGIDSSYNEQFF. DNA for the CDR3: TGTGCCACCAGCAGAGATGCTAGCGGAATTGACAGCTCCTACAATGAGCAGTTCTTC.